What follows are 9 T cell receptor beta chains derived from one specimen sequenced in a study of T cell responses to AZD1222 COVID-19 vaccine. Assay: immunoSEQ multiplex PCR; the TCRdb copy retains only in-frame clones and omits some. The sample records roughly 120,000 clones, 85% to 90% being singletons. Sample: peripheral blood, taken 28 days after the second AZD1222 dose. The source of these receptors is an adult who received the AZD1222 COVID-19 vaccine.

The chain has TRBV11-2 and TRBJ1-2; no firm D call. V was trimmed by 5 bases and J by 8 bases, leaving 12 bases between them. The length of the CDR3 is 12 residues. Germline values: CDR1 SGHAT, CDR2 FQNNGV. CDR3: CASSLTTDGYTF. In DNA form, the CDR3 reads TGTGCCAGCAGCCTTACAACGGACGGCTACACCTTC.

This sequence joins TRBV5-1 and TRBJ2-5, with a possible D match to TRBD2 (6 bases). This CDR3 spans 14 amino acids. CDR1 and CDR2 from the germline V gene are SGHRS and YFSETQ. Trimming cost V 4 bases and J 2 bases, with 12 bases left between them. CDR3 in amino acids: CASSPGTPQETQYF. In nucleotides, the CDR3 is TGCGCCAGCAGCCCCGGGACTCCTCAAGAGACCCAGTACTTC.

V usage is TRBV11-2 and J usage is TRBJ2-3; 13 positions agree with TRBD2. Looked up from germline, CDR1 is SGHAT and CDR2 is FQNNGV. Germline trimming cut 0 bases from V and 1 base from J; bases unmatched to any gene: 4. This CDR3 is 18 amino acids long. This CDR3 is CASSLELAGGPGTDTQYF. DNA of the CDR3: TGTGCCAGCAGCTTAGAACTAGCGGGGGGGCCGGGCACAGATACGCAGTATTTT.

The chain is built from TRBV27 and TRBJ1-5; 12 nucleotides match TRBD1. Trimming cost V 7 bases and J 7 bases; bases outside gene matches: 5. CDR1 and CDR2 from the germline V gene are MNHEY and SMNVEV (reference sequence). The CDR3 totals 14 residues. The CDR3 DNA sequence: TGTGCCAGCACCCGGGACAGGGGGCCCCAGCCCCAGCATTTT. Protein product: CASTRDRGPQPQHF.

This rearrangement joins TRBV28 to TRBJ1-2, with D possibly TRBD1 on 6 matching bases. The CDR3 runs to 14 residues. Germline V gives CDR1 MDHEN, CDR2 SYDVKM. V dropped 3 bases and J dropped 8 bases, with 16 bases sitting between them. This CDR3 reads CASSFGGAGDGYTF. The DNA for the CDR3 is TGTGCCAGCAGTTTTGGGGGGGCGGGGGACGGCTACACCTTC.

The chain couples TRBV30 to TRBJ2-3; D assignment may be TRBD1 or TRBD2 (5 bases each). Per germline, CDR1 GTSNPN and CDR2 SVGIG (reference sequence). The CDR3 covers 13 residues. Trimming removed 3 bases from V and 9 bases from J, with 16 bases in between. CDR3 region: CAWRGRLEGTQYF. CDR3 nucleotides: TGTGCCTGGAGGGGACGTCTCGAAGGGACGCAGTATTTT. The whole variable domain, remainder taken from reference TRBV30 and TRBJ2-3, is SQTIHQWPATLVQPVGSPLSLECTVEGTSNPNLYWYRQAAGRGLQLLFYSVGIGQISSEVPQNLSASRPQDRQFILSSKKLLLSDSGFYLCAWRGRLEGTQYFGPGTRLTVL.

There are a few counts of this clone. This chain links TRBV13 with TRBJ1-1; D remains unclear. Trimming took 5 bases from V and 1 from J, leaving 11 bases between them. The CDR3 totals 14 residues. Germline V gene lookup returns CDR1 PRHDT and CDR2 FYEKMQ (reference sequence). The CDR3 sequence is CASSGRTGNTEAFF. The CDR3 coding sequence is TGTGCCAGCAGCGGGAGGACGGGGAACACTGAAGCTTTCTTT.

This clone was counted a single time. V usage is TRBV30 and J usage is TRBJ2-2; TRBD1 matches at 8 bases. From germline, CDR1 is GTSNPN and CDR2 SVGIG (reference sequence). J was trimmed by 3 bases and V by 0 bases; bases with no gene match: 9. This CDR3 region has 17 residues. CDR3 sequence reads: CAWSVGRTGGYTGELFF. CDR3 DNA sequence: TGTGCCTGGAGTGTAGGTCGCACAGGGGGATACACCGGGGAGCTGTTTTTT. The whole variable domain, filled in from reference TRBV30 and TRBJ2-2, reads SQTIHQWPATLVQPVGSPLSLECTVEGTSNPNLYWYRQAAGRGLQLLFYSVGIGQISSEVPQNLSASRPQDRQFILSSKKLLLSDSGFYLCAWSVGRTGGYTGELFFGEGSRLTVL.

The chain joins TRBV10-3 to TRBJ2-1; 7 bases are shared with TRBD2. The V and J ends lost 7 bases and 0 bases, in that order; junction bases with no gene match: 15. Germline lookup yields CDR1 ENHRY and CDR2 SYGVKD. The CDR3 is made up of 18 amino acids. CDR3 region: CAITTSETSRRSYNEQFF. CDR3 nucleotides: TGTGCCATCACTACGTCGGAGACTAGCCGACGCTCCTACAATGAGCAGTTCTTC.